This T cell receptor (beta chain) was found in a study of blood T cell repertoires in COVID-19. About the study: Acute-phase and convalescent COVID-19 samples originated in the United States, Italy and Spain. The cDNA or gDNA used as material had been derived from T cells, B-cell-depleted T cells, or PBMCs.

The CDR3 runs to 14 residues. Germline V gene sequence: CDR1 MDHEN, CDR2 SYDVKM. J lost 3 bases, V lost 6 bases, and 6 bases had no gene match. Each recovered donor of Cohort 3 presented with two negative PCRs, clearance, or symptom resolution. Measured with immunoSEQ multiplex PCR; TCRdb has only the in-frame clones, and not every one. The sample lists approximately 300,000 clones; around 86% were seen once. The chain recombines TRBV28 with TRBJ1-2; TRBD1 agrees at 8 bases. Source material: PBMCs or T cells enriched from blood (not recorded which). This TCR was sampled from a young woman who had recovered from COVID-19. The CDR3 DNA follows: TGTGCCAGCAGACTGACAGGGGACGACTATGGCTACACCTTC. Its translation: CASRLTGDDYGYTF.